The 27 T cell receptor beta chains in this list originate from one sample, sequenced in a study of cytomegalovirus exposure and HLA in healthy donors. 13 Jbeta primers and 60 Vbeta primers were used for the PCR. Generated by immunoSEQ multiplex PCR, the TCRdb table keeps only in-frame clones and is missing some. The sample gives 130,000 or so clones, roughly three quarters of which show up once; 1.2% to 1.5% is in the top ten. Sequences were obtained from PBMCs. Every receptor here comes from a woman between 40 and 50 years old in good health and CMV-seronegative.

The chain is built from TRBV2 and TRBJ1-5, with 7 bases matching TRBD1. V lost 8 bases and J lost 7; bases outside the gene matches: 8. Germline V gene sequence: CDR1 SNHLY, CDR2 FYNNEI. The CDR3 extends over 13 amino acids. CDR3 amino acids: CASADRERQPQHF. For the CDR3, the DNA is TGTGCCAGCGCTGACAGGGAGCGGCAGCCCCAGCATTTT.

This chain connects TRBV6-5 to TRBJ1-5; D not resolved. Germline CDR1 reads MNHEY; CDR2 reads SVGAGI. This CDR3 spans 15 amino acids. The ends were cut back, 5 bases at V and 13 bases at J, with 24 bases in the middle. The CDR3 loop is CASSGSPGVVNSQHF. CDR3 nucleotide sequence: TGTGCCAGCAGTGGCAGCCCGGGAGTTGTGAATAGTCAGCATTTT.

The chain uses TRBV5-1 and TRBJ2-7, with unresolved D. CDR1 is SGHRS, CDR2 YFSETQ, per germline. Trimming cost V 4 bases and J 2 bases, with 13 bases left between them. This CDR3 spans 14 amino acids. The CDR3 region is CASSQLIATYEQYF. DNA for the CDR3: TGCGCCAGCAGCCAACTGATAGCTACCTACGAGCAGTACTTC.

This chain connects TRBV13 to TRBJ2-1; 9 bases line up with TRBD1. J was trimmed by 7 bases and V by 0 bases; bases with no gene match: 10. Per germline, CDR1 PRHDT and CDR2 FYEKMQ (reference sequence). The CDR3 has 17 amino acids. CDR3 residues: CASSLGTGGIFENEQFF. DNA for the CDR3: TGTGCCAGCAGCTTAGGAACAGGGGGCATTTTCGAGAATGAGCAGTTCTTC.

The chain uses TRBV25-1 and TRBJ1-6; D is unclear. The germline gives CDR1 MGHDK, CDR2 SYGVNS. Between the trimmed V and J ends, which lost 2 bases and 0 bases, there was a span of 11 bases. There are 17 residues in the CDR3. The CDR3 is CASSEAGGSSYNSPLHF. The CDR3 DNA reads TGTGCCAGCAGTGAAGCGGGCGGGAGCTCCTATAATTCACCCCTCCACTTT. The full variable domain, in which reference TRBV25-1 and TRBJ1-6 provide the parts outside the CDR3, is EADIYQTPRYLVIGTGKKITLECSQTMGHDKMYWYQQDPGMELHLIHYSYGVNSTEKGDLSSESTVSRIRTEHFPLTLESARPSHTSQYLCASSEAGGSSYNSPLHFGNGTRLTVT.

This chain links TRBV2 with TRBJ2-7; maybe TRBD1 (6 bases). Trimming left V 4 bases short and J 0 bases short, with 10 bases between. Germline V gene lookup returns CDR1 SNHLY and CDR2 FYNNEI. The CDR3 is made up of 14 amino acids. The CDR3 sequence: CASSGTVVSYEQYF. CDR3 sequence (DNA): TGTGCCAGCAGTGGGACAGTAGTCTCCTACGAGCAGTACTTC.

The chain recombines TRBV7-9 with TRBJ2-1; TRBD2 agrees at 9 bases. Germline CDR1 SEHNR, CDR2 FQNEAQ (reference sequence). CDR3 size: 17 residues. V shed 5 bases and J 8 bases; nucleotides not matched to a gene: 16. The CDR3 loop reads CASSPTRASGIGDEQFF. Written as DNA, the CDR3 is TGTGCCAGCAGCCCAACCAGAGCTAGCGGGATCGGCGATGAGCAGTTCTTC.

Concerning this clone: Additional DNA sequences in this sample encode the identical CDR3. This chain uses TRBV7-6 with TRBJ2-5; 14 bases are shared with TRBD2. CDR1 SGHVS and CDR2 FNYEAQ come from the germline V gene. This CDR3 comprises 16 residues. Trimming removed 3 bases from V and 1 base from J; junction bases left unmatched: 1. The CDR3 region has the DNA TGTGCCAGCAGCTTGGGACTAGCGGGGGTCCAAGAGACCCAGTACTTC. This sequence encodes CASSLGLAGVQETQYF.

V usage is TRBV30 and J usage is TRBJ2-1; TRBD2 matches 14 bases. Germline values: CDR1 GTSNPN, CDR2 SVGIG (reference sequence). CDR3 length: 16 residues. V was pared by 3 bases and J by 4 bases, with 5 bases of the junction left unmatched. CDR3 sequence reads: CAWRGTSGGFYNEQFF. The CDR3 bases are TGTGCCTGGAGGGGGACTAGCGGGGGCTTTTACAATGAGCAGTTCTTC.

In this sample, this clone turned up a few times. The CDR3 sequence is CASSYPGPGYTEAFF. As DNA, the CDR3 is TGTGCCAGCAGTTACCCAGGGCCCGGGTACACTGAAGCTTTCTTT. The chain couples TRBV6-5 to TRBJ1-1; a possible D gene is TRBD1 (5 bases). Germline-derived CDR1 and CDR2 are MNHEY and SVGAGI. V was shortened by 2 bases and J by 3 bases, with 13 bases between the two germline ends. The CDR3 is 15 amino acids.

The chain combines TRBV7-9 with TRBJ1-5; D is possibly TRBD1 (6 bases). V was clipped by 1 base and J by 0 bases, with 7 bases between them. The V gene's germline CDR1 is SEHNR and CDR2 FQNEAQ (reference sequence). The CDR3 length is 15 residues. CDR3 nucleotide sequence: TGTGCCAGCAGCTTAGGGACAGATAGCAATCAGCCCCAGCATTTT. This gives the protein CASSLGTDSNQPQHF.

This clone was seen just once. J is TRBJ1-2 and V is TRBV6-5, with a possible D match to TRBD1 (5 bases). The V end was cut by 4 bases, the J end by 7 bases, with 10 bases between. CDR3 length: 12 amino acids. Per germline, CDR1 MNHEY and CDR2 SVGAGI. The chain's CDR3 is CASSSGAGGYTF. The DNA for the CDR3 is TGTGCCAGCAGTTCTGGGGCAGGTGGCTACACCTTC.

About this clone itself: At one of its ends the junction is not consistent with the germline gene, which may arise from a read error. V and J are TRBV5-4 and TRBJ1-1, with D possibly TRBD1 on 5 matching bases. The length of the CDR3 is 12 residues. Germline V CDR1 and CDR2: SGHNT, YYREEE (reference sequence). The CDR3 nucleotides are TGTGCCAGCAGTTCCCAGGGCGGTGAAGCTCTCTTT. Translating it yields CASSSQGGEALF.

This chain connects TRBV9 to TRBJ2-2; 7 nucleotides line up with TRBD1. The CDR3 contains 15 residues. The junction had 8 bases not matched to a gene; V was cut back by 5 bases and J by 4 bases. Germline lookup yields CDR1 SGDLS and CDR2 YYNGEE. CDR3 bases: TGTGCCAGCAGTCGACAGGGACCGGCCACCGGGGAGCTGTTTTTT. Protein sequence: CASSRQGPATGELFF.

The gene calls are TRBV6-5 and TRBJ1-1, with a possible D match to TRBD1 (6 bases). The CDR3 runs 14 residues. Trimming pared 4 bases from V and 3 bases from J, leaving 12 bases between. Germline values: CDR1 MNHEY, CDR2 SVGAGI. The CDR3: CASSSPSGDTEAFF. The CDR3 region has the DNA TGTGCCAGCAGTTCCCCGTCAGGGGACACTGAAGCTTTCTTT.

V usage is TRBV6-5 and J usage is TRBJ2-4, with D maybe TRBD2 (5 bases). Trimming pared 9 bases from V and 1 base from J, leaving 13 bases between. This CDR3 comprises 14 residues. Germline CDR1 MNHEY, CDR2 SVGAGI. The CDR3 is CASTSGYAKNIQYF. CDR3 coding DNA: TGTGCCAGTACATCGGGATACGCCAAAAACATTCAGTACTTC.

V and J are TRBV5-1 and TRBJ1-6; D is unclear. Trimming left V 4 bases short and J 6 bases short, with 14 bases between. The CDR3 is 15 residues long. Germline CDR1 is SGHRS and CDR2 is YFSETQ. The DNA of the CDR3 is TGCGCCAGCAGCCGGACTGAGGCCGTTAATTCACCCCTCCACTTT. Residues: CASSRTEAVNSPLHF.

The chain couples TRBV7-2 to TRBJ2-1; D gene ambiguous. The germline V gene has CDR1 SGHTA and CDR2 FQGNSA. V lost 3 bases and J lost 5, with 11 bases in between. The CDR3 loop spans 14 amino acids. DNA for the CDR3: TGTGCCAGCAGCTTTCAAGCTTCGGACAATGAGCAGTTCTTC. Translation: CASSFQASDNEQFF.

This clone was observed a few times. The chain has TRBV10-3 and TRBJ2-2; the match to TRBD2 covers 13 bases. The CDR3 runs to 16 residues. J gave up 5 bases and V 7 bases, and 7 bases lay outside the gene matches. Germline CDR1 reads ENHRY; CDR2 reads SYGVKD. The CDR3 protein is CAITPGTSGATGELFF. The DNA for the CDR3 is TGTGCCATCACTCCTGGGACTAGCGGGGCTACCGGGGAGCTGTTTTTT.

The rearrangement uses TRBV27 and TRBJ2-1; no reliable D call. CDR3 size: 12 residues. Germline V gene lookup returns CDR1 MNHEY and CDR2 SMNVEV (reference sequence). The V and J ends lost 4 bases and 4 bases respectively, with 5 bases between them. The CDR3 coding sequence is TGTGCCAGCAGTTCCGAGTACAATGAGCAGTTCTTC. Amino acid sequence: CASSSEYNEQFF.

The chain combines TRBV10-3 with TRBJ2-1; TRBD2 agrees at 7 bases. This CDR3 region has 17 residues. V lost 0 bases and J lost 3; bases outside the gene matches: 8. Looked up from germline, CDR1 is ENHRY and CDR2 is SYGVKD. The CDR3 DNA follows: TGTGCCATCAGTGAGTCGACGGGGAGCGGGAACTACAATGAGCAGTTCTTC. The encoded protein is CAISESTGSGNYNEQFF.

For this clone: The same CDR3 can be traced to other DNA sequences in this sample. The chain is built from TRBV27 and TRBJ1-5; 8 nucleotides line up with TRBD1. CDR1 and CDR2 (germline): MNHEY, SMNVEV (reference sequence). The CDR3 has 14 residues. The trim removed 3 bases at V and 2 bases at J, leaving 0 bases unmatched. The CDR3 region has the DNA TGTGCCAGCAGTTTGACAGGGGGCAATCAGCCCCAGCATTTT. It is translated as CASSLTGGNQPQHF.

This chain connects TRBV7-9 to TRBJ2-3; 7 bases fit TRBD2. The germline CDR1 and CDR2 sequences are SEHNR and FQNEAQ (reference sequence). The CDR3 extends over 14 amino acids. V was pared by 4 bases and J by 2 bases, with 3 bases of the junction left unmatched. CDR3 nucleotides: TGTGCCAGCAGCTGGGGAGGGGCCACAGATACGCAGTATTTT. It is translated as CASSWGGATDTQYF.

The chain couples TRBV5-6 to TRBJ1-3; no reliable D call. CDR1 is SGHDT, CDR2 YYEEEE, per germline. The CDR3 runs 16 residues. V was shortened by 4 bases and J by 0 bases, with 14 bases between the two germline ends. The CDR3 is CASSPWLRLSGNTIYF. In DNA, the CDR3 is TGTGCCAGCAGCCCCTGGCTGCGACTCTCTGGAAACACCATATATTTT. Combining the CDR3 with reference TRBV5-6 and TRBJ1-3 gives the whole variable domain DAGVTQSPTHLIKTRGQQVTLRCSPKSGHDTVSWYQQALGQGPQFIFQYYEEEERQRGNFPDRFSGHQFPNYSSELNVNALLLGDSALYLCASSPWLRLSGNTIYFGEGSWLTVV.

The rearrangement uses TRBV7-2 and TRBJ1-2; D is possibly TRBD1 (6 bases). This CDR3 is 14 amino acids long. Trimming took 7 bases from V and 6 from J, leaving 18 bases between them. CDR1 and CDR2 (germline): SGHTA, FQGNSA. CDR3 loop: CASNRDPSVDGYTF. DNA for the CDR3: TGTGCCAGCAACAGGGATCCAAGTGTGGATGGCTACACCTTC.

This clone was seen only a few times. The chain uses TRBV28 and TRBJ1-1, with D possibly TRBD1 on 6 matching bases. CDR1 MDHEN and CDR2 SYDVKM come from the germline V gene. Trimming pared 8 bases from V and 4 bases from J, leaving 11 bases between. The CDR3 totals 12 residues. The CDR3 DNA is TGTGCCAGCCTCAGGGGTGCCACTGAAGCTTTCTTT. It specifies CASLRGATEAFF.

J is TRBJ1-1 and V is TRBV27; 7 bases agree with TRBD1. J gave up 2 bases and V 5 bases, and 5 bases lay outside the gene matches. Germline-derived CDR1 and CDR2 are MNHEY and SMNVEV (reference sequence). CDR3 size: 14 residues. The CDR3 loop reads CASSEAGGNTEAFF. As DNA, the CDR3 is TGTGCCAGCAGTGAGGCAGGGGGAAACACTGAAGCTTTCTTT.